This TCR beta chain was captured in a study of monozygotic twins with inflammatory bowel disease. Both the TCRalpha cDNA and the TCRbeta cDNA were taken through two nested PCRs, lasting around 15 and 9 cycles. TCRdb reprocessed the 5' RACE reads, with one entry per CDR3 protein and no DNA. The clone table shows some 300,000 distinct CDR3 sequences, with the ten largest holding 5.6%. The authors drew over 2 ml of blood from each donor. Investigators extracted total RNA from whole blood and did not sort T cells. The germline CDR1 and CDR2 sequences are MDHEN and SYDVKM. The CDR3 covers 14 residues. Sequenced: blood. The source is a human donor with ulcerative colitis or Crohn's disease, or a healthy co-twin of an affected twin (not recorded which). This rearrangement joins TRBV28 to TRBJ2-7; the D call from TCRdb, TRBD2, cannot be confirmed without DNA. Here the CDR3 reads CASTSGLAEIEQYF. Drawing the rest from reference TRBV28 and TRBJ2-7, the complete variable domain is DVKVTQSSRYLVKRTGEKVFLECVQDMDHENMFWYRQDPGLGLRLIYFSYDVKMKEKGDIPEGYSVSREKKERFSLILESASTNQTSMYLCASTSGLAEIEQYFGPGTRLTVT.